This T cell receptor (beta chain) was identified during a study of cytomegalovirus exposure and HLA in healthy donors. Findings and limits, study-wide: Both high specificity and high sensitivity reportedly marked the classifier's diagnosis of cytomegalovirus status. Presence/absence analyses took donor sequencing depth as roughly uniform.

Trimming took 0 bases from V and 3 from J, leaving 14 bases between them. There are 16 residues in the CDR3. CDR1 is SGHVS, CDR2 FQNEAQ, per germline. This clone has only a few counts. Antigen unknown. The PCR was carried out with 60 Vbeta primers and 13 Jbeta primers. Sequencing was performed with immunoSEQ multiplex PCR; in TCRdb, only in-frame clones are kept and a portion is missing. In the table there are 55,000 to 75,000 clones, roughly 75% of which are singletons. This chain links TRBV7-8 with TRBJ1-2, with D possibly being TRBD1 (5 bases). This TCR was recovered from a woman younger than 45 in good health and CMV-seropositive. The sequencing sample was made of PBMCs. CDR3: CASSLAPGAGDYGYTF. The CDR3 DNA reads as TGTGCCAGCAGCTTAGCCCCTGGGGCGGGGGACTATGGCTACACCTTC.